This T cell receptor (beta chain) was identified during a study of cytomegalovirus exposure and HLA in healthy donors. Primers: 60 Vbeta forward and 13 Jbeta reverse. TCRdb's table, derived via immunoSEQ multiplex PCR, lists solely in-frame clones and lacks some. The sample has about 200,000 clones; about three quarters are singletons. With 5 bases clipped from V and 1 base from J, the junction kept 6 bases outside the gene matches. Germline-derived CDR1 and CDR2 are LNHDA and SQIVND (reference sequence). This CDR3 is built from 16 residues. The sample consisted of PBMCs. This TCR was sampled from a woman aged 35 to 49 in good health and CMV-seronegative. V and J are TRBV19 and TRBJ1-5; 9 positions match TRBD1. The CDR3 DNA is TGTGCCAGTAGTTACAGGGGGCGGTCGAGCAATCAGCCCCAGCATTTT. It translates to CASSYRGRSSNQPQHF.